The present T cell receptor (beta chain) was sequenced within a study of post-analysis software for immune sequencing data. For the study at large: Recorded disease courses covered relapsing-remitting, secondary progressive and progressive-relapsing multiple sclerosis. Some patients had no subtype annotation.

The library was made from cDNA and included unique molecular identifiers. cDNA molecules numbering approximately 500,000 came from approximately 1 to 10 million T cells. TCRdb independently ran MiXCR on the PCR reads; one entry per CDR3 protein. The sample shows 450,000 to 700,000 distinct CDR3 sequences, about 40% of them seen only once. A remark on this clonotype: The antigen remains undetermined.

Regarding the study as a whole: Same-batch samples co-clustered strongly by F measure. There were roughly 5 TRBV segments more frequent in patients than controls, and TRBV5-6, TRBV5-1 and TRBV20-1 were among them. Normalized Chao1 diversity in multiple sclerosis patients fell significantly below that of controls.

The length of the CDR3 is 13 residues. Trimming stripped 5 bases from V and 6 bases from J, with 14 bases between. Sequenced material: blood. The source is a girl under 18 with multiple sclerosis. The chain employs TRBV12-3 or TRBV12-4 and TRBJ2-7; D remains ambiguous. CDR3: CASSPLGVREQYF. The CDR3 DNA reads TGTGCCAGCAGTCCGCTTGGGGTTCGCGAGCAGTACTTC.